Below are 12 T cell receptor beta chains sequenced from a single sample in a study of cytomegalovirus exposure and HLA in healthy donors. Data came from immunoSEQ multiplex PCR; TCRdb stores just in-frame clones and leaves some out. The data hold approximately 270,000 clones, with roughly 85% observed a single time. Sample: PBMCs. These TCRs come from a woman between 18 and 30 years old in good health and CMV-seronegative.

The chain couples TRBV7-2 to TRBJ1-6; D perhaps matches TRBD1 (5 bases). The V end lost 5 bases, the J end lost 9 bases, and 17 bases lay between the germline ends. The CDR3 loop spans 15 amino acids. Germline values: CDR1 SGHTA, CDR2 FQGNSA. The CDR3 DNA is TGTGCCAGCAGCCAATCCGGGGGGACGCTTTCACCCCTCCACTTT. Its protein product is CASSQSGGTLSPLHF. The entire variable domain, with the rest obtained from reference TRBV7-2 and TRBJ1-6, is as follows: GAGVSQSPSNKVTEKGKDVELRCDPISGHTALYWYRQSLGQGLEFLIYFQGNSAPDKSGLPSDRFSAERTGGSVSTLTIQRTQQEDSAVYLCASSQSGGTLSPLHFGNGTRLTVT.

This clone was detected only once. For the CDR3, the DNA is TGTGCCAGCAGTTACTCGGACAGGGATGAAAAACTGTTTTTT. Translating it yields CASSYSDRDEKLFF. The chain is built from TRBV6-5 and TRBJ1-4; 8 bases match TRBD1. V was pared by 0 bases and J by 6 bases, with 0 bases of the junction left unmatched. CDR1 is MNHEY, CDR2 SVGAGI, per germline. The CDR3 runs to 14 residues.

This chain uses TRBV5-1 with TRBJ2-7; 9 positions agree with TRBD1. The ends lost 4 bases at V and 4 bases at J; junction bases unmatched: 6. Germline V lookup: CDR1 SGHRS, CDR2 YFSETQ. The CDR3 contains 14 residues. This CDR3 reads CASSPDGQGYEQYF. In DNA form, the CDR3 reads TGCGCCAGCAGCCCGGACGGACAGGGGTACGAGCAGTACTTC. The full variable domain, its missing parts supplied by reference TRBV5-1 and TRBJ2-7, is KAGVTQTPRYLIKTRGQQVTLSCSPISGHRSVSWYQQTPGQGLQFLFEYFSETQRNKGNFPGRFSGRQFSNSRSEMNVSTLELGDSALYLCASSPDGQGYEQYFGPGTRLTVT.

This chain connects TRBV29-1 to TRBJ2-7, with 8 positions matching TRBD1. V lost 8 bases and J lost 5; bases outside the gene matches: 14. Germline assignment: CDR1 SQVTM and CDR2 ANQGSEA. There are 14 residues in the CDR3. CDR3 nucleotide sequence: TGCAGCTCGACGGCAGGGGACAGGCGTAACGAGCAGTACTTC. This translates into CSSTAGDRRNEQYF.

The rearrangement joins TRBV28 to TRBJ2-7, with D uncertain. The V gene's germline CDR1 is MDHEN and CDR2 SYDVKM. There are 11 residues in the CDR3. Trimming pared 7 bases from V and 3 bases from J, leaving 7 bases between. CDR3 nucleotides: TGTGCCAGCATGTCGGGCTACGAGCAGTACTTC. Encoded protein: CASMSGYEQYF.

This clone has only a few counts. The chain employs TRBV7-9 and TRBJ2-7; 11 positions agree with TRBD2. This CDR3 contains 13 residues. Germline V gene lookup returns CDR1 SEHNR and CDR2 FQNEAQ (reference sequence). V was clipped by 11 bases and J by 6 bases; unmatched bases: 9. The CDR3 sequence: CAGTLAGGPEQYF. The DNA for the CDR3 is TGTGCCGGGACTCTAGCGGGAGGCCCCGAGCAGTACTTC.

This clone was detected once. V usage is TRBV28 and J usage is TRBJ1-2; weak D call: TRBD1 (6 bases). The length of the CDR3 is 15 residues. V was shortened by 2 bases and J by 3 bases, with 13 bases between the two germline ends. Germline values: CDR1 MDHEN, CDR2 SYDVKM. The DNA for the CDR3 is TGTGCCAGCAGTTTACAGGGACAACGGTACTATGGCTACACCTTC. It codes for CASSLQGQRYYGYTF.

The V gene is TRBV10-1, the J gene TRBJ2-2; 7 nucleotides match TRBD2. Germline CDR1 and CDR2: WNHNN and SYGVQD (reference sequence). V was pared by 8 bases and J by 6 bases, with 0 bases of the junction left unmatched. This CDR3 region has 11 residues. The CDR3 DNA is TGCGCCAGCCGGGGGGCCGGGGAGCTGTTTTTT. Translated, it gives CASRGAGELFF.

The chain recombines TRBV5-1 with TRBJ1-4, with 7 bases fitting TRBD1. This CDR3 has 17 residues. The junction had 17 bases not matched to a gene; V was cut back by 4 bases and J by 8 bases. Germline V gives CDR1 SGHRS, CDR2 YFSETQ. The CDR3, as DNA: TGCGCCAGCAGCCCTATAAAGACGACAGGGAAGAAAGAAAAACTGTTTTTT. It specifies CASSPIKTTGKKEKLFF.

V is TRBV7-6 and J is TRBJ2-1; 8 positions match TRBD2. The ends lost 5 bases at V and 15 bases at J; junction bases unmatched: 9. The CDR3 spans 12 residues. Per the germline V gene, CDR1 is SGHVS and CDR2 is FNYEAQ. CDR3 coding DNA: TGTGCCAGCAGCCTCGGGGGGGGTTTGTGGTTCTTC. Residues: CASSLGGGLWFF.

The rearrangement joins TRBV5-4 to TRBJ2-5; 7 bases map to TRBD2. V shed 0 bases, J shed 5 bases, and the junction held 1 base outside the gene matches. CDR3 length equals 13 residues. Looked up from germline, CDR1 is SGHNT and CDR2 is YYREEE (reference sequence). CDR3 nucleotide sequence: TGTGCCAGCAGCTTGGGGGGAGGGGAGACCCAGTACTTC. It encodes CASSLGGGETQYF. Filled out from reference TRBV5-4 and TRBJ2-5, the complete variable domain reads ETGVTQSPTHLIKTRGQQVTLRCSSQSGHNTVSWYQQALGQGPQFIFQYYREEENGRGNFPPRFSGLQFPNYSSELNVNALELDDSALYLCASSLGGGETQYFGPGTRLLVL.

This clone was picked up a small number of times. The chain links TRBV27 to TRBJ2-7; 8 bases align to TRBD1. Trimming cost V 4 bases and J 2 bases; bases outside gene matches: 4. In germline, CDR1 is MNHEY, CDR2 SMNVEV (reference sequence). The length of the CDR3 is 14 residues. CDR3 coding DNA: TGTGCCAGCAGTTACCAGGGGGCCCCCTACGAGCAGTACTTC. This gives the protein CASSYQGAPYEQYF.